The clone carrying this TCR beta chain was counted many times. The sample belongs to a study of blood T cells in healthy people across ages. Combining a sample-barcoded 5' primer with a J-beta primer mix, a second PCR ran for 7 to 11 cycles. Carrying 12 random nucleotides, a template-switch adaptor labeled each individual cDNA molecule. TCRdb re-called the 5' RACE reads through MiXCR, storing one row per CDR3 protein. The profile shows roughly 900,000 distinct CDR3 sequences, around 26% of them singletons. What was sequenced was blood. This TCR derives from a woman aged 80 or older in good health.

The CDR3 nucleotides read TGTGCCAGCAGCTTAGCGGGACAGGGGTATCAGCCCCAGCATTTT. Protein product: CASSLAGQGYQPQHF. The chain couples TRBV7-2 to TRBJ1-5, with TRBD1 matching 10 bases. V shed 0 bases and J 5 bases; nucleotides not matched to a gene: 1. The germline V gene encodes CDR1 SGHTA and CDR2 FQGNSA. The CDR3 runs 15 residues.